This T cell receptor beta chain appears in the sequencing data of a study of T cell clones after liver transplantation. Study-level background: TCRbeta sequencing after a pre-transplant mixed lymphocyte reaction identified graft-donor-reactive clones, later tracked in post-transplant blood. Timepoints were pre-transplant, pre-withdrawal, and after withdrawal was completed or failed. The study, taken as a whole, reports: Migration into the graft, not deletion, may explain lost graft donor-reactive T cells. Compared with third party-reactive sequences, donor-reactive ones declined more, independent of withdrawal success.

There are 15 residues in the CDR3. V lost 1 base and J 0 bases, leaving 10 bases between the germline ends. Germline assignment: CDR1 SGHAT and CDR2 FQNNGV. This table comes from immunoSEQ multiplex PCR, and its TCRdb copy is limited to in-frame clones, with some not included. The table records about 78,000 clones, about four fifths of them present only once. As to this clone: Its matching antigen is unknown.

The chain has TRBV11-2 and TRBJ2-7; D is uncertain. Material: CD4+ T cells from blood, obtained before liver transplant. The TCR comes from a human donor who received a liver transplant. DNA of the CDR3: TGTGCCAGCAGCTTAGCGGGCAGCTACTCCTACGAGCAGTACTTC. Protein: CASSLAGSYSYEQYF.